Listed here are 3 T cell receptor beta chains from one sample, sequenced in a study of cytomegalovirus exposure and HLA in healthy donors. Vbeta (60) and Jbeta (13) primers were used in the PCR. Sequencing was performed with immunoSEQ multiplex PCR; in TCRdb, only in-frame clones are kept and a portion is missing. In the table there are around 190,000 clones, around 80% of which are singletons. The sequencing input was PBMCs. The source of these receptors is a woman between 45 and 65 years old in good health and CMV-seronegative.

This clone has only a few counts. CDR3 bases: TGCAGCGTTGGGCGGGCGGGCGAGCAGTACTTC. Protein product: CSVGRAGEQYF. J is TRBJ2-5 and V is TRBV29-1; D possibly corresponds to TRBD2 (5 bases). With the DNA end fitting TRBJ2-7 better, the J assignment may be wrong. The CDR3 loop spans 11 amino acids. CDR1 is SQVTM, CDR2 ANQGSEA, per germline.

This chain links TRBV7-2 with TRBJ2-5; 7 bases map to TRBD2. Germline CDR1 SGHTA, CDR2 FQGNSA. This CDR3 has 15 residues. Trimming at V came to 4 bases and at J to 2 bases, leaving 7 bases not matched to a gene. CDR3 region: CASSSVSRGQETQYF. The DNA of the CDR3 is TGTGCCAGCAGCTCCGTGTCGCGGGGGCAAGAGACCCAGTACTTC.

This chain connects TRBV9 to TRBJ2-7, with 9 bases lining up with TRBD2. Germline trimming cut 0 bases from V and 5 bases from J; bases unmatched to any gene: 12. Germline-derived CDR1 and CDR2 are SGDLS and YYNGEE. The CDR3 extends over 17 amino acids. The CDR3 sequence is CASSVDLAGPLGDEQYF. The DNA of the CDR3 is TGTGCCAGCAGCGTAGATCTAGCGGGGCCCCTGGGAGACGAGCAGTACTTC.